The 17 T cell receptor beta chains presented below share a single source sample, sequenced in a study of control samples from healthy donors and cancer patients. The method was immunoSEQ multiplex PCR; TCRdb's version includes in-frame clones alone and lacks a portion of them. The table includes about 82,000 clones, about 87% detected once. Material: blood. The receptors were sampled from a man aged 45-65 years in good health.

This clone was seen only a few times. This sequence joins TRBV5-1 and TRBJ1-1; D gene uncertain. Trimming took off 0 bases at V and 3 bases at J, with 9 bases between the two ends. From germline, CDR1 is SGHRS and CDR2 YFSETQ. This CDR3 contains 14 residues. The CDR3: CASSLARGHTEAFF. The CDR3 DNA reads TGCGCCAGCAGCTTGGCCCGGGGTCACACTGAAGCTTTCTTT.

The chain links TRBV7-2 to TRBJ1-4; possibly TRBD1 for D (6 bases). Trimming shortened V by 1 base and J by 8 bases, and 14 bases separated the two germline ends. Germline CDR1 and CDR2: SGHTA and FQGNSA. The CDR3 is made up of 15 amino acids. CDR3 sequence reads: CASSLGWGRGEKLFF. CDR3 bases: TGTGCCAGCAGCTTAGGTTGGGGGAGGGGGGAAAAACTGTTTTTT.

V usage is TRBV7-9 and J usage is TRBJ1-2; 8 nucleotides match TRBD1. Trimming removed 4 bases from V and 1 base from J; junction bases left unmatched: 8. Germline loops: CDR1 SEHNR, CDR2 FQNEAQ (reference sequence). This CDR3 spans 16 amino acids. CDR3 nucleotides: TGTGCCAGCAGCTGGTTCGGACAGGGCTATAACTATGGCTACACCTTC. Encoded protein: CASSWFGQGYNYGYTF.

This clone showed up just once. V gene TRBV6-2 or TRBV6-3 combines with J gene TRBJ2-6; D possibly corresponds to TRBD2 (5 bases). Germline CDR1 MNHEY, CDR2 SVGEGT. This CDR3 comprises 19 residues. V lost 0 bases, J lost 4 bases, and 19 bases lay in between. The CDR3 DNA follows: TGTGCCAGCAGTTACTCGAGGGCTCGACGGCACGGAGGGGCCAACGTCCTGACTTTC. Residues: CASSYSRARRHGGANVLTF.

V gene TRBV24-1 combines with J gene TRBJ2-2; 9 nucleotides line up with TRBD1. Germline trimming cut 2 bases from V and 1 base from J; bases unmatched to any gene: 1. CDR1 and CDR2 (germline): KGHDR, SFDVKD. There are 16 residues in the CDR3. The CDR3 region has the DNA TGTGCCACCAGTGATTCGACAGGGGGGAACACCGGGGAGCTGTTTTTT. It encodes CATSDSTGGNTGELFF.

The CDR3 coding sequence is TGTGCCAGCAGCCAAGGGGGGAACAGGGGATACACCTTC. Translated: CASSQGGNRGYTF. J is TRBJ1-2 and V is TRBV3-1 (or the pseudogene TRBV3-2); TRBD1 aligns across 7 bases. V lost 1 base to trimming and J lost 11 bases; unmatched junction nucleotides: 7. This CDR3 comprises 13 residues. The V gene's germline CDR1 is LGHDT and CDR2 YNNKEL (reference sequence).

The J gene is TRBJ1-1, the V gene TRBV18; D is possibly TRBD1 (5 bases). The germline gives CDR1 KGHSH, CDR2 LQKENI. CDR3 length: 15 amino acids. V lost 7 bases to trimming and J lost 4 bases, with 19 bases between them. CDR3 loop: CASLQQAGAGTEAFF. The DNA for the CDR3 is TGTGCCAGCTTACAACAGGCGGGCGCGGGCACTGAAGCTTTCTTT.

The chain links TRBV4-3 to TRBJ1-3, with a tentative D call TRBD1 (5 bases). Germline CDR1 is LGHNA and CDR2 is YSLEER. The CDR3 contains 16 residues. V was shortened by 0 bases and J by 0 bases, with 9 bases between the two germline ends. CDR3 region: CASSQDAGTSGNTIYF. In DNA, the CDR3 is TGCGCCAGCAGCCAAGATGCTGGGACCTCTGGAAACACCATATATTTT.

The genes are TRBV7-3 and TRBJ1-6; D gene uncertain. With 3 bases removed from V and 11 bases from J, the gap between germline ends came to 11 bases. The CDR3 has 13 amino acids. The V gene's germline CDR1 is SGHTA and CDR2 FQGTGA. Here the CDR3 DNA reads TGTGCCAGCAGCTTGAGCCCCTCGACACCCCTCCACTTT. As protein: CASSLSPSTPLHF.

This chain links TRBV5-6 with TRBJ1-1; D gene uncertain. This CDR3 is built from 14 residues. Germline CDR1 is SGHDT and CDR2 is YYEEEE. Trimming left V 0 bases short and J 0 bases short, with 6 bases between. The CDR3 reads CASSLAGMNTEAFF. The CDR3 region has the DNA TGTGCCAGCAGCTTGGCCGGGATGAACACTGAAGCTTTCTTT.

This chain joins TRBV15 and TRBJ1-1; no clear D. The length of the CDR3 is 13 residues. Deletions cut 0 bases from V and 7 bases from J, with 9 bases between. Germline CDR1 is LNHNV and CDR2 is YYDKDF (reference sequence). The CDR3 reads CATSRDGILEAFF. The CDR3 DNA follows: TGTGCCACCAGCAGAGATGGAATACTTGAAGCTTTCTTT.

The chain links TRBV4-1 to TRBJ2-2; no definite D call. V lost 0 bases to trimming and J lost 1 base, with 6 bases between them. Germline V lookup: CDR1 MGHRA, CDR2 YSYEKL. The CDR3 loop spans 15 amino acids. The CDR3 region is CASSQDPWNTGELFF. In DNA form, the CDR3 reads TGCGCCAGCAGCCAAGACCCCTGGAACACCGGGGAGCTGTTTTTT.

This chain uses TRBV11-2 with TRBJ2-5; TRBD2 agrees at 9 bases. This CDR3 is 14 amino acids long. Germline V gives CDR1 SGHAT, CDR2 FQNNGV. The trim removed 5 bases at V and 4 bases at J, leaving 5 bases unmatched. The chain's CDR3 is CASSTLSGGETQYF. The CDR3 DNA reads TGTGCCAGCAGCACCCTTAGCGGGGGAGAGACCCAGTACTTC. The complete variable domain, with remaining parts taken from reference TRBV11-2 and TRBJ2-5, reads EAGVAQSPRYKIIEKRQSVAFWCNPISGHATLYWYQQILGQGPKLLIQFQNNGVVDDSQLPKDRFSAERLKGVDSTLKIQPAKLEDSAVYLCASSTLSGGETQYFGPGTRLLVL.

This chain connects TRBV6-5 to TRBJ1-5, with D possibly being TRBD1 (5 bases). The CDR3 length is 14 residues. V lost 3 bases, J lost 6 bases, and 12 bases lay in between. From germline, CDR1 is MNHEY and CDR2 SVGAGI. CDR3 protein: CASSYAGVGQPQHF. In DNA, the CDR3 is TGTGCCAGCAGTTATGCGGGGGTTGGTCAGCCCCAGCATTTT.

This chain uses TRBV2 with TRBJ2-3, with D unclear. The germline CDR1 and CDR2 sequences are SNHLY and FYNNEI. V lost 6 bases and J 3 bases, leaving 13 bases between the germline ends. The CDR3 has 14 amino acids. For the CDR3, the DNA is TGTGCCAGCAGCTTTTCGCCCTTTACAGATACGCAGTATTTT. Its protein product is CASSFSPFTDTQYF.

The chain links TRBV11-3 to TRBJ2-1; TRBD2 is a possible D gene (6 bases). Germline V lookup: CDR1 SGHNT, CDR2 YENEEA. Trimming shortened V by 2 bases and J by 4 bases, and 12 bases separated the two germline ends. The CDR3 contains 15 residues. CDR3 in DNA: TGTGCCAGCAGCTTACAGGCGGGGCTTTACAATGAGCAGTTCTTC. The encoded protein is CASSLQAGLYNEQFF.

J is TRBJ1-3 and V is TRBV6-5; a weak D match, TRBD1 (6 bases). The germline CDR1 and CDR2 sequences are MNHEY and SVGAGI. CDR3 length: 15 residues. V lost 6 bases and J lost 3, with 15 bases in between. The CDR3 protein is CASSIQGADGNTIYF. CDR3 coding DNA: TGTGCCAGCAGCATACAGGGAGCTGATGGAAACACCATATATTTT.